A single sample is the source of the 16 T cell receptor beta chains below, sequenced in a study of brain metastases from non-small cell lung cancer. TCRdb's table, derived via immunoSEQ multiplex PCR, lists solely in-frame clones and lacks some. The sample has a few thousand clones, under 85% seen once. The sequenced sample was primary lung tumor tissue. Receptors originate from a donor over 35 with non-small cell lung cancer.

This rearrangement joins TRBV24-1 to TRBJ1-5, with a weak D call TRBD1 (6 bases). Trimming shortened V by 3 bases and J by 3 bases, and 14 bases separated the two germline ends. The CDR3 has 16 residues. Germline CDR1 and CDR2: KGHDR and SFDVKD. The CDR3 nucleotides are TGTGCCACCAGTGATGCACAGGGATATCTCAATCAGCCCCAGCATTTT. Its translation is CATSDAQGYLNQPQHF.

This chain connects TRBV6-5 to TRBJ2-7; D call uncertain. CDR1 is MNHEY, CDR2 SVGAGI, per germline. V was pared by 2 bases and J by 2 bases, with 7 bases between. The CDR3 runs to 13 residues. The DNA for the CDR3 is TGTGCCAGCAGTTACCGGGCCGCCTACGAGCAGTACTTC. This sequence encodes CASSYRAAYEQYF.

This chain joins TRBV9 and TRBJ1-3; D remains unclear. V was cut by 3 bases and J by 0 bases, with 7 bases left in between. The CDR3 covers 14 residues. From germline, CDR1 is SGDLS and CDR2 YYNGEE. This chain's CDR3 is CASSASSSGNTIYF. DNA of the CDR3: TGTGCCAGCAGCGCCTCGAGCTCTGGAAACACCATATATTTT.

The chain combines TRBV7-9 with TRBJ2-5; 13 nucleotides line up with TRBD2. The junction had 7 bases not matched to a gene; V was cut back by 5 bases and J by 1 base. Germline V gene sequence: CDR1 SEHNR, CDR2 FQNEAQ (reference sequence). CDR3 length: 17 amino acids. The CDR3 loop is CASSTGTSGAFQETQYF. CDR3 bases: TGTGCCAGCAGCACAGGGACTAGCGGGGCATTCCAAGAGACCCAGTACTTC.

The count of this clone is one. CDR3 bases: TGCGCCAGCAGCTTGTGGTCGGGGGGGCCCCAAGAGACCCAGTACTTC. It translates to CASSLWSGGPQETQYF. The chain employs TRBV5-1 and TRBJ2-5; 8 bases align to TRBD2. The V gene's germline CDR1 is SGHRS and CDR2 YFSETQ. The V gene end was trimmed by 1 base and the J gene end by 1 base; junction bases not matched to a gene: 6. There are 16 residues in the CDR3.

This clone was recorded a few times. V is TRBV10-2 and J is TRBJ1-1, with 8 bases identical to TRBD1. Losses at the gene ends were 6 bases for V and 5 bases for J; bases not matched to a gene: 17. This CDR3 comprises 17 residues. The germline gives CDR1 WSHSY, CDR2 SAAADI. The CDR3 spells CASSGTGRGRTWTEAFF. The CDR3 bases are TGCGCCAGCAGCGGAACGGGCAGGGGGCGAACTTGGACTGAAGCTTTCTTT.

The chain joins TRBV29-1 to TRBJ1-3, with no clear D. Germline V CDR1 and CDR2: SQVTM, ANQGSEA. Trimming stripped 7 bases from V and 0 bases from J, with 16 bases between. There are 15 residues in the CDR3. CDR3 DNA: TGCAGCGCTCACGACCACGGGAACTCTGGAAACACCATATATTTT. Translation: CSAHDHGNSGNTIYF.

The chain joins TRBV5-1 to TRBJ1-1; tentative D call: TRBD1 (6 bases). CDR3 size: 15 residues. V dropped 4 bases and J dropped 6 bases, with 19 bases sitting between them. CDR1 is SGHRS and CDR2 is YFSETQ in the germline V gene. In nucleotides, the CDR3 is TGCGCCAGCAGCCCAGGACATCGACAGGCCCCTGAAGCTTTCTTT. It encodes CASSPGHRQAPEAFF.

The genes are TRBV19 and TRBJ1-2; no firm D call. The CDR3 has 13 residues. Trimming removed 3 bases at V and 4 bases at J, with 9 bases between. Germline V gene sequence: CDR1 LNHDA, CDR2 SQIVND (reference sequence). Here the CDR3 DNA reads TGTGCCAGTAGTATTCGGGATAGCTATGGCTACACCTTC. This codes for CASSIRDSYGYTF. The full variable domain, its missing parts supplied by reference TRBV19 and TRBJ1-2, is DGGITQSPKYLFRKEGQNVTLSCEQNLNHDAMYWYRQDPGQGLRLIYYSQIVNDFQKGDIAEGYSVSREKKESFPLTVTSAQKNPTAFYLCASSIRDSYGYTFGSGTRLTVV.

This sequence joins TRBV19 and TRBJ1-1, with D possibly TRBD1 on 6 matching bases. Germline V gene data show CDR1 as LNHDA and CDR2 as SQIVND (reference sequence). V lost 6 bases and J 9 bases, leaving 11 bases between the germline ends. CDR3 length: 11 residues. This CDR3 reads CASRGGRQAFF. As DNA, the CDR3 is TGTGCCAGTAGGGGGGGCAGACAAGCTTTCTTT.

This clone was detected once. V is TRBV19 and J is TRBJ2-7; D is unresolved. Germline V CDR1 and CDR2: LNHDA, SQIVND (reference sequence). The V end lost 3 bases, the J end lost 6 bases, and 12 bases lay between the germline ends. The CDR3 length is 13 residues. The CDR3 DNA reads TGTGCCAGTAGTATCAACGAAGGCGGCGAGCAGTACTTC. This codes for CASSINEGGEQYF.

The rearrangement joins TRBV28 to TRBJ1-5; D call uncertain. Germline values: CDR1 MDHEN, CDR2 SYDVKM. The germline V and J ends were trimmed by 5 bases and 10 bases, with 12 bases remaining between them. This CDR3 has 12 amino acids. The CDR3 region has the DNA TGTGCCAGCAGTCCCCCGCGAGGTCCCCAGCATTTT. Protein sequence: CASSPPRGPQHF.

This clone came up a few times. Other DNA sequences in the sample encode the same CDR3. J is TRBJ2-1 and V is TRBV12-5, with D maybe TRBD2 (6 bases). The CDR3 length is 15 residues. V lost 7 bases and J 0 bases, leaving 13 bases between the germline ends. Germline values: CDR1 LGHNT, CDR2 FRNRAP. CDR3 residues: CASAPDGSSYNEQFF. In DNA form, the CDR3 reads TGTGCTAGTGCCCCAGACGGGAGCTCCTACAATGAGCAGTTCTTC.

A few counts support this clone. V gene TRBV5-1 combines with J gene TRBJ2-1; 9 bases are shared with TRBD2. The CDR3 loop spans 16 amino acids. Germline V gene data show CDR1 as SGHRS and CDR2 as YFSETQ. V dropped 3 bases and J dropped 1; count of bases not matched to a gene: 5. The CDR3 DNA reads as TGCGCCAGCAGCTCCCAAAGCGGGGGGTCCTACAATGAGCAGTTCTTC. It translates to CASSSQSGGSYNEQFF.

This clone appeared once. The rearrangement uses TRBV19 and TRBJ1-5; possible D gene TRBD1, 5 bases. The CDR3 totals 15 residues. V was clipped by 10 bases and J by 7 bases, with 23 bases between them. Germline CDR1 LNHDA, CDR2 SQIVND (reference sequence). In DNA form, the CDR3 reads TGTGCCAATAATATGATACACGGGGCATGGCAGCCCCAGCATTTT. Protein product: CANNMIHGAWQPQHF. The full variable domain, in which reference TRBV19 and TRBJ1-5 provide the parts outside the CDR3, is DGGITQSPKYLFRKEGQNVTLSCEQNLNHDAMYWYRQDPGQGLRLIYYSQIVNDFQKGDIAEGYSVSREKKESFPLTVTSAQKNPTAFYLCANNMIHGAWQPQHFGDGTRLSIL.

CDR3 sequence (DNA): TGTGCCAGCAGCTTGGGGGTTGGAGTCGACGAGCAGTACTTC. This sequence encodes CASSLGVGVDEQYF. The chain carries TRBV5-6 and TRBJ2-7, with unresolved D. The CDR3 covers 14 residues. From germline, CDR1 is SGHDT and CDR2 YYEEEE. Trimming stripped 0 bases from V and 5 bases from J, with 12 bases between.